These 4 T cell receptor beta chains were all obtained from the same sample, sequenced in a study of blood T cells in healthy people across ages (dated by TCRdb to between 2014 and 2016). Preparation of the library involved 5' RACE. The sample was run on an Illumina HiSeq 2500. A second PCR of roughly 7 to 11 cycles was run with a J-beta primer mix and a sample-barcoded 5' primer. The public sequencing data were trimmed at Q25 with fastp and processed into clonotypes with MiXCR by TCRdb, which kept only in-frame beta chains. Every CDR3 protein is listed once, alongside the most common genes and DNA of its rows. For this sample the table gives about 770,000 distinct CDR3 sequences, of which approximately 48% were detected only once. Around 21% of the sample comes from the top ten. The sample consisted of blood. These receptors were collected from a man aged 60 to 69 in good health.

Regarding this clonotype: An end of the junction differs from the germline gene, which may be a read error. The chain employs TRBV5-1 and TRBJ2-7; D not resolved. Germline V CDR1 and CDR2: SGHRS, YFSETQ. The CDR3 consists of 15 residues. Here the CDR3 reads CASGFRAEVSYEQYF. As DNA, the CDR3 is TGCGCCAGCGGCTTTAGGGCAGAAGTCTCCTACGAGCAGTACTTC.

V usage is TRBV6-2 or TRBV6-3 and J usage is TRBJ2-3; no reliable D call. Germline V gives CDR1 MNHEY, CDR2 SVGEGT. This CDR3 has 14 residues. The V end was cut by 6 bases, the J end by 6 bases, with 16 bases between. The CDR3 region is CASRELRPMDTQYF. The CDR3 nucleotides are TGTGCCAGCAGAGAACTGAGGCCGATGGATACGCAGTATTTT.

The J gene is TRBJ2-5, the V gene TRBV2, with 10 bases that match TRBD1. CDR3 length: 15 amino acids. Germline V CDR1 and CDR2: SNHLY, FYNNEI. Trimming cost V 8 bases and J 5 bases; bases outside gene matches: 11. CDR3 bases: TGTGCCAGCTCCGGTATGGGACAGGGGAGGGAGACCCAGTACTTC. It specifies CASSGMGQGRETQYF.

This chain connects TRBV7-9 to TRBJ1-1; tentatively, D is TRBD1 (6 bases). The CDR3 is 12 amino acids. Germline CDR1 reads SEHNR; CDR2 reads FQNEAQ (reference sequence). Trimming removed 1 base from V and 10 bases from J, with 10 bases in between. CDR3 nucleotides: TGTGCCAGCAGCTTAGAACAGGGAACAGCTTTCTTT. Translated, it gives CASSLEQGTAFF.